This T cell receptor (beta chain) appears in the sequencing data of a study of CD8+ T cells in alopecia areata. Background on the study: Treated patients swallowed 5 to 10 mg of oral tofacitinib twice daily.

As to this clone: The antigen remains undetermined.

Study-wide results and caveats: Sharing of TCR sequences between patients (possibly for HLA-related reasons) was less clear than in mice. Among the cells sequenced in scalp samples are also the resident alphabeta T cells of normal skin.

RNA was extracted and reverse transcribed into cDNA as the sequencing template. The repertoire was sequenced with immunoSEQ multiplex PCR; TCRdb's copy has only in-frame clones and lacks some. The repertoire holds 13,000 to 15,000 clones, with 45% to 60% as singletons. Both peripheral blood and punch biopsies of lesional scalp skin were obtained from patients who had alopecia areata. The clonotype comes from a human donor with alopecia areata. The specimen was skin, collected at week 0.

The CDR3 DNA is TGCAGCGCCGTGTTAGAGGGGCTCTATGGCTACACCTTC. Amino acid sequence: CSAVLEGLYGYTF. V and J are TRBV29-1 and TRBJ1-2; perhaps TRBD1 as D (5 bases). Germline-derived CDR1 and CDR2 are SQVTM and ANQGSEA. The CDR3 runs 13 residues. V was cut by 7 bases and J by 4 bases, with 16 bases left in between.